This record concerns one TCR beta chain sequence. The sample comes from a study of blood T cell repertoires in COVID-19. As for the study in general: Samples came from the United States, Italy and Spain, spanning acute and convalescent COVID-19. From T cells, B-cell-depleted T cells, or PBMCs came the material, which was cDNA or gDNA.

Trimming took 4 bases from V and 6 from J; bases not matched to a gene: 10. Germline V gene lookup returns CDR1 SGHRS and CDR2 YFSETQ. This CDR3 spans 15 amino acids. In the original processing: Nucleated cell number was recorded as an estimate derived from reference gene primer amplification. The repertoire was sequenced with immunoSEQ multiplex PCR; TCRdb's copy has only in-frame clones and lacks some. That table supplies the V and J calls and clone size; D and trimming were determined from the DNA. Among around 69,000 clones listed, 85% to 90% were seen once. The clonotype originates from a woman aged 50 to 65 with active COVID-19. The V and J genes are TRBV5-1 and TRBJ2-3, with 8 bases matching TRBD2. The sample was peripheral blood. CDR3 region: CASSAGGFEGDTQYF. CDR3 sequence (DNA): TGCGCCAGCAGCGCGGGAGGCTTTGAAGGGGATACGCAGTATTTT. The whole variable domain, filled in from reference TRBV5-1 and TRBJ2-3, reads KAGVTQTPRYLIKTRGQQVTLSCSPISGHRSVSWYQQTPGQGLQFLFEYFSETQRNKGNFPGRFSGRQFSNSRSEMNVSTLELGDSALYLCASSAGGFEGDTQYFGPGTRLTVL.